A selection of T cell receptor beta chains follows, all from one sample in a study of T cell responses to AZD1222 COVID-19 vaccine. Sequencing used immunoSEQ multiplex PCR; TCRdb keeps in-frame clones, though not all of them. The data contain fewer than 95,000 clones, 89% of them singletons. The sequences come from peripheral blood, collected 28 days after the second AZD1222 dose. Source of these receptors: an adult who received the AZD1222 COVID-19 vaccine. Both conserved end residues are part of each CDR3. A D gene is named only where the DNA matches it firmly. Rows may omit the clone size; those that give it use once, few, many or a size class.

j_call clone_size d_call v_call cdr3_aa cdr3_nt
TRBJ1-5 NA TRBD1 TRBV19 CAIGDRGTGQPQHF TGTGCCATTGGGGACAGGGGAACGGGGCAGCCCCAGCATTTT
TRBJ1-1 NA NA TRBV28 CASSFPTGVTEAFF TGTGCCAGCAGTTTTCCTACTGGGGTCACTGAAGCTTTCTTT
TRBJ1-3 NA TRBD1 TRBV7-9 CASSLRDRGNSGNTIYF TGTGCCAGCAGCTTAAGGGACAGAGGAAACTCTGGAAACACCATATATTTT
TRBJ1-2 NA NA TRBV28 CASVGGDTNYGYTF TGTGCCAGCGTCGGGGGGGATACGAACTATGGCTACACCTTC
TRBJ1-1 NA NA TRBV10-3 CATKGEVNTEAFF TGTGCCACAAAAGGGGAGGTGAACACTGAAGCTTTCTTT
TRBJ2-1 NA TRBD1 TRBV5-1 CASSLVVGQNNEQFF TGCGCCAGCAGCTTGGTGGTGGGACAGAACAATGAGCAGTTCTTC
TRBJ2-7 NA TRBD1 TRBV30 CACALGQGSLVGQYF TGTGCCTGCGCCCTAGGACAGGGATCCCTGGTGGGGCAGTACTTC
TRBJ1-2 NA NA TRBV19 CASSKKDRQATSYGYTF TGTGCCAGTAGTAAGAAGGACCGACAGGCTACGAGCTATGGCTACACCTTC
TRBJ2-2 NA TRBD2 TRBV14 CASSQVPSGGRNTGELFF TGTGCCAGCAGCCAAGTGCCTAGCGGGGGCCGGAACACCGGGGAGCTGTTTTTT
TRBJ1-2 once NA TRBV19 CASSINSNYGYTF TGTGCCAGTAGTATCAACTCAAATTACGGCTACACCTTC
TRBJ2-3 NA NA TRBV5-4 CASSLEGLPSSDTQYF TGTGCCAGCAGCTTGGAGGGACTCCCCAGTTCGGATACGCAGTATTTT
TRBJ1-2 once NA TRBV6-5 CASSWGWGNNYGYTF TGTGCCAGCAGTTGGGGGTGGGGGAACAACTATGGCTACACCTTC
TRBJ2-6 NA TRBD1 TRBV10-3 CAIRGSGTGTGANVLTF TGTGCCATCAGAGGCTCCGGGACAGGGACCGGGGCCAACGTCCTGACTTTC
TRBJ2-1 NA TRBD2 TRBV30 CAYRRTSSYNEQFF TGTGCCTATCGCAGGACTAGCTCCTACAATGAGCAGTTCTTC
TRBJ1-4 once TRBD1 TRBV7-9 CASSSSNQGASEKLFF TGTGCCAGCAGCTCATCCAACCAGGGGGCGAGTGAAAAACTGTTTTTT
TRBJ1-1 NA NA TRBV3-1/TRBV3-2 CASSQEDSQKGTEAFF TGTGCCAGCAGCCAAGAGGACAGCCAGAAGGGGACTGAAGCTTTCTTT
TRBJ2-5 NA NA TRBV7-8 CASSLGWGAQETQYF TGTGCCAGCAGCCTCGGGTGGGGGGCCCAAGAGACCCAGTACTTC
TRBJ1-1 NA NA TRBV11-2 CASSLELNTEAFF TGTGCCAGCAGCTTAGAATTGAACACTGAAGCTTTCTTT
TRBJ2-1 NA NA TRBV7-8 CASSPRGRGNEQFF TGTGCCAGCAGCCCCCGTGGTCGGGGGAATGAGCAGTTCTTC
TRBJ1-6 NA NA TRBV11-2 CASSYDGISPLHF TGTGCCAGCAGCTACGACGGAATTTCACCCCTCCACTTT
TRBJ2-1 NA NA TRBV3-1/TRBV3-2 CASSHRGAYNEQFF TGTGCCAGCAGCCACAGGGGGGCCTACAATGAGCAGTTCTTC
TRBJ1-5 NA NA TRBV7-2 CASSIEGDSNQPQHF TGTGCCAGCAGCATCGAGGGGGATAGCAATCAGCCCCAGCATTTT
TRBJ2-2 NA TRBD2 TRBV4-2 CASTRGSGETGELFF TGTGCCAGCACCAGGGGTAGCGGGGAAACCGGGGAGCTGTTTTTT
TRBJ1-2 few NA TRBV28 CASQSRERGGYTF TGTGCCAGCCAAAGTCGGGAAAGGGGTGGCTACACCTTC